Each of the 10 T cell receptor beta chains below was sequenced from the same sample in a study of shared clonotypes between healthy human individuals. Assay used: immunoSEQ multiplex PCR; TCRdb lists only in-frame clones, some missing. Among fewer than 150,000 clones, more than 65% were seen once, and the ten largest hold around 25%. The material sequenced was memory CD8+ T cells sorted from blood. Subset indicated: CD45RO+ cells pooled with CCR7-negative TemRA cells. The receptors shown here come from a woman aged 25 to 45 in good health.

The chain joins TRBV7-3 to TRBJ2-3; 11 bases line up with TRBD2. The V and J ends lost 5 bases and 1 base, in that order; junction bases with no gene match: 5. Looked up from germline, CDR1 is SGHTA and CDR2 is FQGTGA. CDR3 size: 16 residues. CDR3 DNA: TGTGCCAGCAGCCCCGGGACTAGCGGACGCACAGATACGCAGTATTTT. This gives the protein CASSPGTSGRTDTQYF.

This clone was picked up a small number of times. V usage is TRBV6-1 and J usage is TRBJ2-1; D may be TRBD2 (6 bases). Germline assignment: CDR1 MNHNS and CDR2 SASEGT. V lost 6 bases to trimming and J lost 4 bases, with 16 bases between them. The CDR3 is 15 residues long. CDR3 residues: CASRDIAEPYNEQFF. The DNA for the CDR3 is TGTGCCAGCAGAGACATAGCGGAACCATACAATGAGCAGTTCTTC.

V usage is TRBV25-1 and J usage is TRBJ1-5, with 9 bases lining up with TRBD1. The J segment lost 1 base and the V segment lost 4 bases, leaving 2 bases of the junction unmatched. Per germline, CDR1 MGHDK and CDR2 SYGVNS. CDR3 size: 15 residues. The CDR3 spells CASSGDRESNQPQHF. CDR3 sequence (DNA): TGTGCCAGCAGTGGGGACAGGGAAAGCAATCAGCCCCAGCATTTT.

The chain couples TRBV29-1 to TRBJ2-7; 7 nucleotides match TRBD1. The CDR3 consists of 13 residues. With 4 bases clipped from V and 5 bases from J, the junction kept 8 bases outside the gene matches. The germline V gene has CDR1 SQVTM and CDR2 ANQGSEA. The CDR3 DNA sequence: TGCAGCGTTGTTACGACAGGGTATCACGAGCAGTACTTC. This translates into CSVVTTGYHEQYF.

The V and J genes are TRBV7-2 and TRBJ2-5; a weak D match, TRBD2 (5 bases). The last part of the DNA fits TRBJ2-7 better; the J call may be wrong. The germline CDR1 and CDR2 sequences are SGHTA and FQGNSA. This CDR3 region has 14 residues. The CDR3 spells CASSLVKRSYEQYF. CDR3 sequence (DNA): TGTGCCAGCAGCTTAGTTAAGCGGTCATACGAGCAGTACTTC.

The chain recombines TRBV14 with TRBJ2-7; 8 bases align to TRBD2. J lost 7 bases, V lost 4 bases, and 9 bases had no gene match. CDR3 length: 14 amino acids. Per germline, CDR1 SGHDN and CDR2 FVKESK. The CDR3 region is CASSLGTSLWEQYF. CDR3 nucleotides: TGTGCCAGCAGCCTCGGGACTAGTCTTTGGGAGCAGTACTTC.

The chain uses TRBV18 and TRBJ1-2; D not certain. The germline V gene has CDR1 KGHSH and CDR2 LQKENI. Trimming pared 3 bases from V and 8 bases from J, leaving 13 bases between. The CDR3 runs 13 residues. The CDR3 loop reads CASSPETGDGYTF. The CDR3 DNA follows: TGTGCCAGCTCACCCGAGACGGGAGACGGCTACACCTTC.

This clone was found once. The V and J genes are TRBV10-2 and TRBJ2-7; D remains ambiguous. Germline V gene sequence: CDR1 WSHSY, CDR2 SAAADI. Trimming removed 6 bases from V and 0 bases from J, with 9 bases in between. This CDR3 region has 13 residues. The DNA for the CDR3 is TGCGCCAGCAGGGACGATAGCTCCTACGAGCAGTACTTC. It yields the protein CASRDDSSYEQYF.

The chain carries TRBV7-2 and TRBJ2-3, with D possibly matching TRBD2 (5 bases). Germline CDR1 SGHTA, CDR2 FQGNSA. V lost 3 bases and J 6 bases, leaving 10 bases between the germline ends. The CDR3 has 13 amino acids. The CDR3: CASSLAPGDTQYF. For the CDR3, the DNA is TGTGCCAGCAGCTTGGCCCCGGGGGATACGCAGTATTTT.

In its sample, this clone was seen many times. The chain employs TRBV4-1 and TRBJ1-4; TRBD1 might be the D (5 bases). Germline values: CDR1 MGHRA, CDR2 YSYEKL. Trimming removed 3 bases at V and 8 bases at J, with 16 bases between. The CDR3 spans 15 residues. The CDR3 coding sequence is TGCGCCAGCAGCCACATTGACAGTTCAGACGAAAAACTGTTTTTT. Protein product: CASSHIDSSDEKLFF.